This is a list of T cell receptor beta chains from one sample in a study of blood T cells in healthy people across ages. TCRdb independently ran MiXCR on the 5' RACE reads; one entry per CDR3 protein. Of approximately 670,000 distinct CDR3 sequences listed, approximately 40% were seen once; the top ten hold 30%. What was sequenced was blood. Receptor source: a man older than 75 in good health. Both conserved end residues are part of each CDR3. A D gene is named only where the DNA matches it firmly. Clone size is not always given. Where it is, it says once, few, many or a class for expanded clones.

>few|TRBV7-2|TRBD1|TRBJ2-2
TGTGCCAGCAGCTCCACTAACAGGGGGACCGGGGAGCTGTTTTTT
CASSSTNRGTGELFF
>few|TRBV6-6|TRBD1|TRBJ2-7
TGTGCCAGCAGTTACTCAGGGACAGCCTACGAGCAGTACTTC
CASSYSGTAYEQYF
>once|TRBV20-1|-|TRBJ2-1
TGCAGTGCTGGGCCGTCCGAGGCGGGCTTCCCCTACAATGAGCAGTTCTTC
CSAGPSEAGFPYNEQFF
>-|TRBV11-3|TRBD1|TRBJ2-1
TGTGCCAGCAGCCCAAGGACAGGGTACAATGAGCAGTTCTTC
CASSPRTGYNEQFF
>-|TRBV6-5|-|TRBJ2-3
TGTGCCACCATAAGTACTACAGATACGCAGTATTTT
CATISTTDTQYF
>-|TRBV29-1|TRBD1|TRBJ2-5
TGCAGCGTGACCGGGACAGGGCCCCTAGAGCAGTACTTC
CSVTGTGPLEQYF
>-|TRBV28|-|TRBJ2-1
TGTGCCAGCAGTCCCCCCGGGGATGAGCAGTTCTTC
CASSPPGDEQFF
>few|TRBV5-1|-|TRBJ2-1
TGCGCCAGCAGCTTTATTCAGTACAATGAGCAGTTCTTC
CASSFIQYNEQFF
>-|TRBV4-1|-|TRBJ1-2
TGCGCCAGCAGCCAAGATTTGCGCAGCTATGGCTACACCTTC
CASSQDLRSYGYTF
>few|TRBV28|TRBD2|TRBJ2-1
TGTGCCAGCAGCCCCGGGACTAGTGCGGTAGAGCAGTTCTTC
CASSPGTSAVEQFF
>-|TRBV20-1|TRBD2|TRBJ2-3
TGCAGTGCCCCGCCCGGACTAGCGGGGGGGCTGGATACGCAGTATTTT
CSAPPGLAGGLDTQYF
>many|TRBV4-3|TRBD2|TRBJ2-7
TGCGCCAGCAGCCAAGACTTCCTGGCGGGAGGGGGGCTCTCCTACGAGCAGTACTTC
CASSQDFLAGGGLSYEQYF
>few|TRBV20-1|TRBD1|TRBJ2-2
TGCAGTGCTCGATCCGACAGGGCGAACACCGGGGAGCTGTTTTTT
CSARSDRANTGELFF
>-|TRBV20-1|TRBD2|TRBJ2-2
TGCAGTGCAAATACTGGACTAGCGGCTAACACCGGGGAGCTGTTTTTT
CSANTGLAANTGELFF
>-|TRBV6-6|TRBD2|TRBJ2-1
TGTGCCAGCCGGGCTAGCGGGGGTAATGAGCAGTTCTTC
CASRASGGNEQFF
>-|TRBV4-1|-|TRBJ2-7
TGCGCCAGCAGCCAAGTGGGGGAATCCTACGAGCAGTACTTC
CASSQVGESYEQYF
>-|TRBV4-2|TRBD2|TRBJ2-5
TGTGCCAGCAGCCCTCTAGGAGCGGGGGGGCCTGGAGAGACCCAGTACTTC
CASSPLGAGGPGETQYF
>few|TRBV6-6|-|TRBJ2-1
TGTGCCAGCACTCTCTCGGGGGGCGGGAGAGGCAATGAGCAGTTCTTC
CASTLSGGGRGNEQFF
>many|TRBV6-6|-|TRBJ2-7
TGTGCCAGCAGTCGGACTGTACACGAGCAGTACTTC
CASSRTVHEQYF
>-|TRBV6-2/TRBV6-3|TRBD2|TRBJ2-7
TGTGCCAGCACCGAACGGGGGGGTAAGTCCTACGAGCAGTACTTC
CASTERGGKSYEQYF
>-|TRBV27|TRBD1|TRBJ1-6
TGTGCCAGCAGTGCAAGACAGGGGGCTGGGTATAATTCACCCCTCCACTTT
CASSARQGAGYNSPLHF
>-|TRBV6-2/TRBV6-3|TRBD1|TRBJ2-6
TGTGCCAGCAGTTATAGGGGGCTTACTGGGGCCAACGTCCTGACTTTC
CASSYRGLTGANVLTF
>-|TRBV21-1|-|TRBJ2-7
TGTGCCAGCAGCCACCCCCTAGCGAATGAGCAGTACTTC
CASSHPLANEQYF
>few|TRBV14|-|TRBJ1-2
TGTGCCAGCAGCGACAGATCGGGCTTCTATGGCTACACCTTC
CASSDRSGFYGYTF
>-|TRBV10-1|TRBD2|TRBJ2-2
TGCGCCAGCAGTGTCGGACTAGCCGGGGAGCTGTTTTTT
CASSVGLAGELFF
>-|TRBV7-9|-|TRBJ2-5
TGTGCCAGCAGCTTAGGGACCTGGCCAGAGACCCAGTACTTC
CASSLGTWPETQYF
>few|TRBV7-2|TRBD2|TRBJ2-7
TGTGCCAGCAGCCCTAGCGGGGGGTTCCGCAACGAGCAGTACTTC
CASSPSGGFRNEQYF
>-|TRBV20-1|TRBD2|TRBJ2-1
TGCAGTGCTAGAGAAAAAGATGCGGGGGGGCTAACAATCAATGAGCAGTTCTTC
CSAREKDAGGLTINEQFF
>-|TRBV5-1|TRBD1|TRBJ2-2
TGCGCCAGCAGCCAAAGGACAGGGTCGGGCACCGGGGAGCTGTTTTTT
CASSQRTGSGTGELFF
>few|TRBV6-5|TRBD1|TRBJ2-5
TGTGCCAGTAAGACAGGGGGCTGGGAGCAGTACTTC
CASKTGGWEQYF
>few|TRBV15|TRBD2|TRBJ2-3
TGTGCCACCAGCAGACGACTAGCGAGAAACACAGATACGCAGTATTTT
CATSRRLARNTDTQYF
>-|TRBV20-1|-|TRBJ2-7
TGCAGTGCCGAACGAGCCTACTACGAGCAGTACTTC
CSAERAYYEQYF
>-|TRBV7-2|-|TRBJ2-5
TGTGCCCGTTGCCGGACCCAGTACTTC
CARCRTQYF
>few|TRBV20-1|TRBD2|TRBJ2-7
TGCAGTGCTACTCGACTAGCGGGGGGGCGGGGTAATGAGCAGTACTTC
CSATRLAGGRGNEQYF
>-|TRBV27|-|TRBJ1-1
TGTGCCAGAATCGTAGGGGTTTTCCCTGAAGCTTTCTTT
CARIVGVFPEAFF
>few|TRBV7-2|-|TRBJ1-2
TGTGCCAGCAGCTACCCAGGGAATGGCTACACCTTC
CASSYPGNGYTF
>-|TRBV6-1|-|TRBJ2-3
TGTGCCAGCAGTGAATACAGGACCAACACAGATACGCAGTATTTT
CASSEYRTNTDTQYF
>few|TRBV11-3|-|TRBJ2-7
TGTGCCAGCAGCTTAGCCGGACCTGTCTACGAGCAGTACTTC
CASSLAGPVYEQYF
>many|TRBV6-2/TRBV6-3|-|TRBJ1-5
TGTGCCAGCAGTTACGATGGGACATATAATCAGCCCCAGCATTTT
CASSYDGTYNQPQHF
>-|TRBV7-2|TRBD2|TRBJ2-1
TGTGCCAGCAGCTTTCAACTAGCGGGGGGGCAGGGTGAGCAGTTCTTC
CASSFQLAGGQGEQFF
>-|TRBV18|TRBD2|TRBJ2-1
TGTGCCAGCTGGACCGGGACTAGCGGGAGAAATGAGCAGTTCTTC
CASWTGTSGRNEQFF
>few|TRBV7-2|-|TRBJ2-7
TGTGCCAGCAGTATCGAGGGTCTAGCAGAGTATGAGCAGTACTTC
CASSIEGLAEYEQYF
>-|TRBV28|TRBD1|TRBJ1-1
TGTGCCAGCACCCGGACAGGGGACACTGAAGCTTTCTTT
CASTRTGDTEAFF